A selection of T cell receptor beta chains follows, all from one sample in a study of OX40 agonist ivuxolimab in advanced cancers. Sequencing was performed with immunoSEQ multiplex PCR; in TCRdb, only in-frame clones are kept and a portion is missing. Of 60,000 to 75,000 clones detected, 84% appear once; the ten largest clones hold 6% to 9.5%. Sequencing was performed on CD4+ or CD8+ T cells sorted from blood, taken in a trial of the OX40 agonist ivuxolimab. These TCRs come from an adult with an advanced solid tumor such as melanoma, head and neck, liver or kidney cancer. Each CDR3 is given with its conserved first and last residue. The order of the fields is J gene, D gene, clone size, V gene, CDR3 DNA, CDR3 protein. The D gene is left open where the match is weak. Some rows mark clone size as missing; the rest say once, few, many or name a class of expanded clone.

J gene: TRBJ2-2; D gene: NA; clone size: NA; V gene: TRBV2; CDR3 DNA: TGTGCCAGCAATATGGGACGGACGAACACCGGGGAGCTGTTTTTT; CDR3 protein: CASNMGRTNTGELFF
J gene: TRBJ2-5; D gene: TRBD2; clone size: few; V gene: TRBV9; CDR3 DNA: TGTGCCAGCAGCGTAGGAGCGGGAGGGGGCGAGACCCAGTACTTC; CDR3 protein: CASSVGAGGGETQYF
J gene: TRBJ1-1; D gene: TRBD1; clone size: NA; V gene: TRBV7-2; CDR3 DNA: TGTGCCAGCAGCCCCGAATCCGGACAGGGAAGTGAAGCTTTCTTT; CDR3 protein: CASSPESGQGSEAFF
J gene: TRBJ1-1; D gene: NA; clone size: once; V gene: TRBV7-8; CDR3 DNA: TGTGCCAGCAGCTTAAGCCAGGGGACTGAAGCTTTCTTT; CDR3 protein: CASSLSQGTEAFF
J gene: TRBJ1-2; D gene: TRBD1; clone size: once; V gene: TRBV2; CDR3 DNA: TGTGCCAGCAGTGAGGACAGGAGTACATATGGCTACACCTTC; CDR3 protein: CASSEDRSTYGYTF
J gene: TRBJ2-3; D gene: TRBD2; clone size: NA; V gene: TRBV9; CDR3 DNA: TGTGCCAGCAGCGCCCGAGGTAGCGGGGGGGCCCCAGATACGCAGTATTTT; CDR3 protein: CASSARGSGGAPDTQYF
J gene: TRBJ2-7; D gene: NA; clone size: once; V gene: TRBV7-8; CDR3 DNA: TGTGCCAGCAGCTTGAGCCCTGGACGGTCCTACGAGCAGTACTTC; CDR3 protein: CASSLSPGRSYEQYF
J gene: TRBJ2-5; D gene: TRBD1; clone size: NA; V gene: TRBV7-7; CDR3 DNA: TGTGCTAGCAGCTTAGCTAGAGGGACAGGCGAAGAGACCCAGTACTTC; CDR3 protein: CASSLARGTGEETQYF
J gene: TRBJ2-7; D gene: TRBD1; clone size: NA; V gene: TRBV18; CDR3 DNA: TGTGCCAGCTCACCACTGGACAGGGGCGAGCAGTACTTC; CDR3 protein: CASSPLDRGEQYF
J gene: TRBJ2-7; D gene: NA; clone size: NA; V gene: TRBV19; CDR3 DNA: TGTGCCAGTAGTAGATTCGCCCAGCCTCCTACCTACGAGCAGTACTTC; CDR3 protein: CASSRFAQPPTYEQYF
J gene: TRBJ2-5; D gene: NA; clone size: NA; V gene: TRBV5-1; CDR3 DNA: TGCGCCAGCAGCTTGGGAATCCAGGAGACCCAGTACTTC; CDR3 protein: CASSLGIQETQYF
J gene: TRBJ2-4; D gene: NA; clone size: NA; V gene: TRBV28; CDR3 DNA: TGTGCCAGCAGTTTAGGCAGCTCGGACATTCAGTACTTC; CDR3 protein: CASSLGSSDIQYF
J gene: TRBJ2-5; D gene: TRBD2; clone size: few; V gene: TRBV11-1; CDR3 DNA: TGTGCCAGCAGCTTGAGGCTAGCGGGGATAGAGACCCAGTACTTC; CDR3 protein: CASSLRLAGIETQYF
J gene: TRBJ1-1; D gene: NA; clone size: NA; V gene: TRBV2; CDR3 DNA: TGTGCCAGCAGTCCCATGGGGGGGAACACTGAAGCTTTCTTT; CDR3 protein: CASSPMGGNTEAFF
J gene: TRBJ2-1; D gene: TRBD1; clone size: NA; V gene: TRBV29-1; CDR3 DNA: TGCAGCGTCGACAGGGACGATGAGCAGTTCTTC; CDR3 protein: CSVDRDDEQFF
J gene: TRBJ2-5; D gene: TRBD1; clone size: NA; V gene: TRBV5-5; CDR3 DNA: TGTGCCAGCAGTCCCGGGACAGGGAGTGAAGAGACCCAGTACTTC; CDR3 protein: CASSPGTGSEETQYF
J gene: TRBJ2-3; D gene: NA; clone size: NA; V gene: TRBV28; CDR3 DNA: TGTGCCAGCAGTGGACCGGGAGCATTAGCAGATACGCAGTATTTT; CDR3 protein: CASSGPGALADTQYF
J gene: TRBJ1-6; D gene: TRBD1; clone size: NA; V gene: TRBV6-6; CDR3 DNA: TGTGCCAGCACCCCGACAGGGATGGACTCACCCCTCCACTTT; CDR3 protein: CASTPTGMDSPLHF
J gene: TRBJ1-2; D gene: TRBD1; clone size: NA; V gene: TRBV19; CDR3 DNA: TGTGCCAGTAGTCTGGACAGGGAGAGCTATGGCTACACCTTC; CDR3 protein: CASSLDRESYGYTF
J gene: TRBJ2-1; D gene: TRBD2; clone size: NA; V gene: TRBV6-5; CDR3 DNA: TGTGCCAGCAGCGAGCGGGGGAGGGGTGAGCAGTTCTTC; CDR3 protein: CASSERGRGEQFF
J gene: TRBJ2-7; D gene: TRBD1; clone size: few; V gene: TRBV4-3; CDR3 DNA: TGCGCCAGCAGCCCTAACTCAGGGGGCCTCTACGAGCAGTACTTC; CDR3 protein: CASSPNSGGLYEQYF
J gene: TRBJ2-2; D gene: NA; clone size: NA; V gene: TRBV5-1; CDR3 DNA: TGCGCCAGCAGCTTGGGACAGGATATGAACACCGGGGAGCTGTTTTTT; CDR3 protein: CASSLGQDMNTGELFF
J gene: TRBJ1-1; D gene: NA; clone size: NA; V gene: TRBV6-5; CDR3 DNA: TGTGCCAGCAGCTCAGGAGGGACGGGTACCACTGAAGCTTTCTTT; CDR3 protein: CASSSGGTGTTEAFF
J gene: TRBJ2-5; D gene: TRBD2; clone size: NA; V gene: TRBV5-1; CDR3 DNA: TGCGCCAGCAGCACTGGACTAGCGGGGCATGGGGAGACCCAGTACTTC; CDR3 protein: CASSTGLAGHGETQYF
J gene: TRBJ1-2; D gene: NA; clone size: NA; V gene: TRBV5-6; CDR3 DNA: TGTGCCAGCAGCTTGGCGACCAGGACGTACGCTAACTATGGCTACACCTTC; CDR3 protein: CASSLATRTYANYGYTF
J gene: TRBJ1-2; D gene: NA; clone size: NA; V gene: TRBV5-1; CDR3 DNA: TGCGCCAGCAGCTTGTTGTCAGGGGAGACTGGCTACACCTTC; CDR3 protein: CASSLLSGETGYTF
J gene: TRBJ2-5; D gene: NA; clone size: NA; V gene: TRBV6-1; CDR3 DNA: TGTGCCAGCAGTGAAGAGGCTCGGGCCAAGACCCAGTACTTC; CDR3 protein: CASSEEARAKTQYF
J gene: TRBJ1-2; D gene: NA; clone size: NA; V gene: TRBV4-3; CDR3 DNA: TGCGCCAGCAGCCAAGCGACGGCGAGGTCTAACTATGGCTACACCTTC; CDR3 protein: CASSQATARSNYGYTF
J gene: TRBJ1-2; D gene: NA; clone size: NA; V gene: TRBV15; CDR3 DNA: TGTGCCACCAGCAGAGTACAGGGTGAAGGCTACACCTTC; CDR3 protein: CATSRVQGEGYTF
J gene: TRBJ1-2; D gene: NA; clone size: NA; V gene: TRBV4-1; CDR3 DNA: TGCGCCAGCAGCCTAGAACCCCGGGGACACACTAACTATGGCTACACCTTC; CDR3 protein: CASSLEPRGHTNYGYTF
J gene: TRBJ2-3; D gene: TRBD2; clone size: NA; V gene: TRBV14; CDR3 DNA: TGTGCCAGCAGCCAGGATGCTAGCGGGGGCCTTCACACAGATACGCAGTATTTT; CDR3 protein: CASSQDASGGLHTDTQYF
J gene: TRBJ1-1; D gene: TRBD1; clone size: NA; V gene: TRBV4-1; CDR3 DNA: TGCGCCAGCAGCCAGTGGACAGGGTTGAACACTGAAGCTTTCTTT; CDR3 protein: CASSQWTGLNTEAFF
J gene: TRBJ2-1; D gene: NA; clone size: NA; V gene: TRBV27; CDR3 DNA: TGTGCCAGCAGTCGGGGGTTCCTATCCTACAATGAGCAGTTCTTC; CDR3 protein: CASSRGFLSYNEQFF
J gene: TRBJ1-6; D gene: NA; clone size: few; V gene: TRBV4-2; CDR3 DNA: TGTGCCAGCAGCCAGGACTTTTTCGCACCCCTCCACTTT; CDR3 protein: CASSQDFFAPLHF
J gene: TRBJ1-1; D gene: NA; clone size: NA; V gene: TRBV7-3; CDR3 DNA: TGTGCCAGCAGCTTGACAGGAAAGACTGAAGCTTTCTTT; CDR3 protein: CASSLTGKTEAFF
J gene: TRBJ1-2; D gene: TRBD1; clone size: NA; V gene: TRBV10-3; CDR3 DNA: TGTGCCATCACCCTGGACAGGGTGGACTATGGCTACACCTTC; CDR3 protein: CAITLDRVDYGYTF
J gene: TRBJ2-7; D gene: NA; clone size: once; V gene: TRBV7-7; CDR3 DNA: TGTGCTAGCAGCTTAGGTCCAGGGATCTCCTACGAGCAGTACTTC; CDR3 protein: CASSLGPGISYEQYF
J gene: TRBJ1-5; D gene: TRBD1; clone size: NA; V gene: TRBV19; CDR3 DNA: TGTGCCAGTAGTTCCCACACAGGGGTAGGGGTTCGTCAGCCCCAGCATTTT; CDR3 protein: CASSSHTGVGVRQPQHF
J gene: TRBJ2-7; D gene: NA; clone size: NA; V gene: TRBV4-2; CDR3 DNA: TGTGCCAGCAGCCAAGGTCCGAGCGGCTACGAGCAGTACTTC; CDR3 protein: CASSQGPSGYEQYF
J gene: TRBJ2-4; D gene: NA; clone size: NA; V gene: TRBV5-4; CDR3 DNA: TGTGCCAGCAGCCCCGGACCGAGGGAAGCCAAAAACATTCAGTACTTC; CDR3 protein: CASSPGPREAKNIQYF
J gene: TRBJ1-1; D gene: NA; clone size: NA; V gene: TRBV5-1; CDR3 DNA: TGCGCCAGCCGCATAGGGGACACTGAAGCTTTCTTT; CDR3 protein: CASRIGDTEAFF
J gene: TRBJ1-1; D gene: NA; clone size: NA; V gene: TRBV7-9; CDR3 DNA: TGTGCCAGCAGCTTTCAGGGGTCGAACACTGAAGCTTTCTTT; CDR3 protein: CASSFQGSNTEAFF
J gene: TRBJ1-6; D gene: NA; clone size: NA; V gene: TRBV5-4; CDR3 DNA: TGTGCCAGCAGCTTGGGAGGAGGCTATAATTCACCCCTCCACTTT; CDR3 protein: CASSLGGGYNSPLHF
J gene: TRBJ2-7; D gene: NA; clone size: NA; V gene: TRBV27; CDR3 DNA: TGTGCCAGCAGTTCGGTCGGGAAGGGCTCCTACGAGCAGTACTTC; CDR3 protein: CASSSVGKGSYEQYF
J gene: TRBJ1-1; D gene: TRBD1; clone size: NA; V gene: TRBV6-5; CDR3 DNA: TGTGCCAGCAGTGGTTTTACAGGGGTCCCTGGTGAAGCTTTCTTT; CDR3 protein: CASSGFTGVPGEAFF
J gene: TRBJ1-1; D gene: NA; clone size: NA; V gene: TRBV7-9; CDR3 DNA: TGTGCCAGCAGACTTAAACAGGGCATCACTGAAGCTTTCTTT; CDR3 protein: CASRLKQGITEAFF
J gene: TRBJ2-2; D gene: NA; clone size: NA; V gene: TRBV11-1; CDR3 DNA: TGTGCCGCGGGACAGAACACCGGGGAGCTGTTTTTT; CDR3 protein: CAAGQNTGELFF
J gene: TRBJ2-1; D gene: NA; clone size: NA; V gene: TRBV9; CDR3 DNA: TGTGCCAGCAGCCCCGGGACATTCTCGGGCAATGAGCAGTTCTTC; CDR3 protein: CASSPGTFSGNEQFF